These 28 T cell receptor beta chains share one sample of origin, sequenced in a study of human T cells and chemical hapten exposure. TCRdb called the RACE reads again in MiXCR, with one record for every CDR3 protein. The table includes some 120,000 distinct CDR3 sequences, about 12% detected once. Stated time point: patch test 1, 2 weeks after DPC sensitization. Regarding treatment: therapeutic diphenylcyclopropenone sensitization with weekly scalp DPC. The sample here was whole blood, taken in connection with sensitization to the hapten diphenylcyclopropenone (DPC). The receptors were gathered from a woman aged 45-65 years with alopecia areata. Some clones in this sample may be carry-over from other donors' samples.

The chain uses TRBV24-1 and TRBJ2-3; the D is unclear. Germline CDR1 reads KGHDR; CDR2 reads SFDVKD. The CDR3 runs to 16 residues. V was trimmed by 2 bases and J by 1 base, leaving 12 bases between them. CDR3 in DNA: TGTGCCACCAGTGATTCCGCCAGAGGAGGCACAGATACGCAGTATTTT. Residues: CATSDSARGGTDTQYF.

This clonotype was detected many times. V is TRBV7-6 and J is TRBJ2-3; D may match TRBD1 or TRBD2 (5 bases each). Germline CDR1 SGHVS, CDR2 FNYEAQ. Trimming took off 3 bases at V and 2 bases at J, with 18 bases between the two ends. The CDR3 is 17 amino acids. CDR3 DNA: TGTGCCAGCAGCTTGGGGGTCGGGTATCGGGACACAGATACGCAGTATTTT. Translation: CASSLGVGYRDTDTQYF.

This clonotype was seen a few times. The V gene is TRBV19, the J gene TRBJ2-6; 10 bases align to TRBD1. CDR1 and CDR2 from the germline V gene are LNHDA and SQIVND (reference sequence). The ends lost 5 bases at V and 1 base at J; junction bases unmatched: 5. The CDR3 runs to 17 residues. CDR3 amino acids: CASSSRDRGSGANVLTF. CDR3 nucleotides: TGTGCCAGTAGTTCCCGGGACAGGGGTTCTGGGGCCAACGTCCTGACTTTC.

This clonotype was seen only a few times. V and J are TRBV5-1 and TRBJ1-4; D might be TRBD1 (5 bases). The CDR3 sequence is 14 residues long. The germline gives CDR1 SGHRS, CDR2 YFSETQ. The V end was cut by 5 bases, the J end by 5 bases, with 13 bases between. The CDR3 sequence: CASSLRGENEKLFF. The CDR3 DNA sequence: TGCGCCAGCAGTTTACGAGGGGAAAATGAAAAACTGTTTTTT.

This clonotype appeared many times. The chain recombines TRBV11-2 with TRBJ2-2; tentatively, D is TRBD2 (6 bases). CDR1 and CDR2 (germline): SGHAT, FQNNGV. This CDR3 has 15 residues. Trimming removed 4 bases at V and 3 bases at J, with 12 bases between. CDR3 DNA: TGTGCCAGCAGCTCACGTGCGGGGCACACCGGGGAGCTGTTTTTT. Translation gives CASSSRAGHTGELFF.

This chain connects TRBV7-9 to TRBJ1-1; TRBD1 is a possible D gene (6 bases). Germline V lookup: CDR1 SEHNR, CDR2 FQNEAQ (reference sequence). The ends were cut back, 2 bases at V and 5 bases at J, with 9 bases in the middle. This CDR3 spans 13 amino acids. For the CDR3, the DNA is TGTGCCAGCAGCTTAACCCAGGGGACTGAAGCTTTCTTT. Encoded protein: CASSLTQGTEAFF.

In its sample, this clonotype was seen a few times. The chain couples TRBV21-1 to TRBJ2-7; TRBD2 reflects the table's D call only, with no check against the DNA. TRBV21-1 is a documented pseudogene. The CDR3 is 15 amino acids. CDR3 amino acids: CASSKAPTRSYEQYF. For the CDR3, the DNA is TGTGCCAGCAGCAAAGCCCCAACTAGAAGCTACGAGCAGTACTTC.

This clonotype was counted many times. The chain recombines TRBV12-5 with TRBJ2-5, with D perhaps matching TRBD1 or TRBD2 (5 bases each). Germline-derived CDR1 and CDR2 are LGHNT and FRNRAP. There are 15 residues in the CDR3. V lost 7 bases and J lost 0, with 15 bases in between. This CDR3 reads CASAKTGTYQETQYF. Written as DNA, the CDR3 is TGTGCTAGTGCCAAAACCGGGACCTACCAAGAGACCCAGTACTTC. The full variable domain, in which reference TRBV12-5 and TRBJ2-5 provide the parts outside the CDR3, is DARVTQTPRHKVTEMGQEVTMRCQPILGHNTVFWYRQTMMQGLELLAYFRNRAPLDDSGMPKDRFSAEMPDATLATLKIQPSEPRDSAVYFCASAKTGTYQETQYFGPGTRLLVL.

V is TRBV5-1 and J is TRBJ2-7; 9 nucleotides align to TRBD1. After removal of 4 bases from V and 2 bases from J, the junction contained 4 bases not matched to a gene. The germline V gene encodes CDR1 SGHRS and CDR2 YFSETQ. The CDR3 covers 14 residues. The chain's CDR3 is CASSPGDRAYEQYF. CDR3 nucleotide sequence: TGCGCCAGCAGCCCAGGGGACAGGGCCTACGAGCAGTACTTC.

This clonotype turned up a few times. This sequence joins TRBV7-9 and TRBJ2-3; TRBD2 matches 7 bases. V shed 2 bases and J 2 bases; nucleotides not matched to a gene: 7. CDR3 length: 16 amino acids. Germline assignment: CDR1 SEHNR and CDR2 FQNEAQ (reference sequence). CDR3 amino acids: CASSLNSAGDTDTQYF. The CDR3 DNA sequence: TGTGCCAGCAGCTTAAACAGCGCGGGAGACACAGATACGCAGTATTTT.

At least ten counts were recorded for this clonotype. This chain uses TRBV6-5 with TRBJ2-7; 7 bases fit TRBD2. Looked up from germline, CDR1 is MNHEY and CDR2 is SVGAGI. Trimming removed 6 bases from V and 5 bases from J; junction bases left unmatched: 7. CDR3 length equals 13 residues. CDR3 DNA: TGTGCCAGCAGGTCCGGGACTATCAACGAGCAGTACTTC. Amino acid sequence: CASRSGTINEQYF.

The V and J genes are TRBV2 and TRBJ1-5; D gene uncertain. The CDR3 runs to 12 residues. In germline, CDR1 is SNHLY, CDR2 FYNNEI. Trimming took 8 bases from V and 3 from J, leaving 8 bases between them. CDR3: CASRGVNQPQHF. The CDR3 coding sequence is TGTGCCAGCCGCGGGGTCAATCAGCCCCAGCATTTT.

The chain links TRBV28 to TRBJ2-3; D possibly corresponds to TRBD1 (5 bases). Trimming cost V 3 bases and J 0 bases, with 10 bases left between them. This CDR3 is 15 amino acids long. Germline CDR1 is MDHEN and CDR2 is SYDVKM. The CDR3 DNA follows: TGTGCCAGCAGTTTCTTGGCAGGGAGCACAGATACGCAGTATTTT. Protein: CASSFLAGSTDTQYF.

The V and J genes are TRBV12-3 or TRBV12-4 and TRBJ2-2; TRBD2 is a possible D gene (7 bases). There are 15 residues in the CDR3. The germline V and J ends were trimmed by 7 bases and 3 bases, with 15 bases remaining between them. CDR3 protein: CASTVGRGDTGELFF. The CDR3 nucleotides read TGTGCCAGCACCGTAGGGAGGGGGGACACCGGGGAGCTGTTTTTT.

This clonotype was picked up many times. This chain links TRBV6-2 or TRBV6-3 with TRBJ1-5; 7 bases agree with TRBD1. The germline gives CDR1 MNHEY, CDR2 SVGEGT. CDR3 length: 14 residues. The trim removed 6 bases at V and 2 bases at J, leaving 4 bases unmatched. The CDR3 sequence: CASRSTGGNQPQHF. For the CDR3, the DNA is TGTGCCAGCAGGTCCACAGGGGGCAATCAGCCCCAGCATTTT.

This clonotype was recorded a few times. The V gene is TRBV28, the J gene TRBJ1-1, with D possibly being TRBD1 (6 bases). This CDR3 is built from 15 residues. V was cut by 3 bases and J by 1 base, with 12 bases left in between. CDR1 and CDR2 from the germline V gene are MDHEN and SYDVKM. In nucleotides, the CDR3 is TGTGCCAGCAGTTTCACAGGGCAGGGGAACACTGAAGCTTTCTTT. Its translation: CASSFTGQGNTEAFF.

Only a few counts were recorded for this clonotype. This chain joins TRBV5-1 and TRBJ2-2, with TRBD2 as a possible D gene (5 bases). Germline CDR1 and CDR2: SGHRS and YFSETQ. The CDR3 length is 17 residues. V was cut by 1 base and J by 7 bases, with 20 bases left in between. The CDR3 bases are TGCGCCAGCAGCTTGCGCCAGAAGGGTCGGGATGGCGGGGAGCTGTTTTTT. Its translation is CASSLRQKGRDGGELFF.

This clonotype was counted between two and nine times. This chain joins TRBV28 and TRBJ1-1, with D unclear. This CDR3 has 12 amino acids. Germline V gives CDR1 MDHEN, CDR2 SYDVKM. V was shortened by 0 bases and J by 8 bases, with 7 bases between the two germline ends. The CDR3 region is CASSLWQSEAFF. CDR3 nucleotide sequence: TGTGCCAGCAGTTTATGGCAGAGCGAAGCTTTCTTT.

This clonotype has a handful of counts. This sequence joins TRBV12-3 or TRBV12-4 and TRBJ2-5; D gene uncertain. This CDR3 has 14 residues. Trimming took 5 bases from V and 1 from J, leaving 11 bases between them. The CDR3 loop is CASSRNRVQETQYF. The CDR3 DNA reads TGTGCCAGCAGTCGAAACAGAGTCCAAGAGACCCAGTACTTC.

This clonotype was recorded many times. The CDR3 DNA follows: TGCGCCAGCAGCCAAGGAGGGGGCTTCAGCGGACCCACAGATACGCAGTATTTT. As protein: CASSQGGGFSGPTDTQYF. The J gene is TRBJ2-3, the V gene TRBV4-3, with 7 bases matching TRBD1. The germline V gene encodes CDR1 LGHNA and CDR2 YSLEER. The CDR3 totals 18 residues. Losses at the gene ends were 1 base for V and 2 bases for J; bases not matched to a gene: 12.

The chain combines TRBV6-5 with TRBJ2-7, with 7 nucleotides matching TRBD1. Per the germline V gene, CDR1 is MNHEY and CDR2 is SVGAGI. This CDR3 region has 15 residues. V was clipped by 7 bases and J by 1 base; unmatched bases: 10. This CDR3 is CASIGDRFSSYEQYF. DNA of the CDR3: TGTGCCAGCATAGGGGACAGATTTTCTTCCTACGAGCAGTACTTC.

This clonotype was observed a few times. The chain joins TRBV28 to TRBJ2-7; D is perhaps TRBD1 (6 bases). This CDR3 is 12 amino acids long. V was pared by 9 bases and J by 1 base, with 10 bases between. Per germline, CDR1 MDHEN and CDR2 SYDVKM. Here the CDR3 reads CASQTGSYEQYF. The CDR3 DNA reads as TGTGCCAGTCAAACAGGGTCCTACGAGCAGTACTTC.

In this sample, this clonotype turned up many times. The chain combines TRBV7-9 with TRBJ2-1; TRBD1 might be the D (6 bases). V was clipped by 2 bases and J by 0 bases, with 8 bases between them. The CDR3 extends over 15 amino acids. The germline gives CDR1 SEHNR, CDR2 FQNEAQ (reference sequence). Written as DNA, the CDR3 is TGTGCCAGCAGCTTAAGGGGGAGCTCCTACAATGAGCAGTTCTTC. Encoded protein: CASSLRGSSYNEQFF. The variable domain in full, with the rest retrieved from reference TRBV7-9 and TRBJ2-1, is DTGVSQNPRHKITKRGQNVTFRCDPISEHNRLYWYRQTLGQGPEFLTYFQNEAQLEKSRLLSDRFSAERPKGSFSTLEIQRTEQGDSAMYLCASSLRGSSYNEQFFGPGTRLTVL.

The sample holds many counts of this clonotype. The chain recombines TRBV27 with TRBJ2-1, with a tentative D call TRBD1 (7 bases). V shed 4 bases and J shed 7 bases, with 17 bases lying between them. This CDR3 has 15 residues. Germline V CDR1 and CDR2: MNHEY, SMNVEV (reference sequence). CDR3 in DNA: TGTGCCAGCAGTTCGACAGGGAGGTTACTTAATGAGCAGTTCTTC. It yields the protein CASSSTGRLLNEQFF.

This clonotype was seen ten or more times. The chain uses TRBV6-6 and TRBJ2-7; TRBD2 agrees at 10 bases. The CDR3 runs to 14 residues. Trimming removed 10 bases from V and 0 bases from J; junction bases left unmatched: 6. Looked up from germline, CDR1 is MNHNY and CDR2 is SVGAGI (reference sequence). The CDR3, as DNA: TGTGCCACCGATAGCGGGGGGAGCTCCTACGAGCAGTACTTC. Translating it yields CATDSGGSSYEQYF.

The genes are TRBV18 and TRBJ1-2; D call uncertain. Germline-derived CDR1 and CDR2 are KGHSH and LQKENI. There are 14 residues in the CDR3. The V end lost 1 base, the J end lost 2 bases, and 8 bases lay between the germline ends. CDR3 DNA: TGTGCCAGCTCACCACAGGGATCCAACTATGGCTACACCTTC. Amino acid sequence: CASSPQGSNYGYTF.

There are many counts of this clonotype. The rearrangement joins TRBV4-1 to TRBJ1-5; D is undetermined. The CDR3 covers 13 residues. Looked up from germline, CDR1 is MGHRA and CDR2 is YSYEKL. Trimming pared 0 bases from V and 4 bases from J, leaving 4 bases between. CDR3 nucleotide sequence: TGCGCCAGCAGCCAAGACAGTAATCAGCCCCAGCATTTT. It encodes CASSQDSNQPQHF.

This clonotype was detected only a few times. The chain joins TRBV14 to TRBJ1-4; D is unclear. In germline, CDR1 is SGHDN, CDR2 FVKESK. The CDR3 runs to 15 residues. V lost 1 base to trimming and J lost 6 bases, with 12 bases between them. CDR3 bases: TGTGCCAGCAGCCAAGCGGTCGGGTTACATGAAAAACTGTTTTTT. Its protein product is CASSQAVGLHEKLFF.